These 28 T cell receptor beta chains were sequenced from one sample in a study of blood T cell repertoires in COVID-19. Clones were read by immunoSEQ multiplex PCR, and TCRdb kept only the in-frame ones, dropping some. This table has more than 110,000 clones, about 80% appearing once. Sequencing was carried out using peripheral blood. These receptors came from a human donor in a cohort sampled during active COVID-19.

The chain joins TRBV6-5 to TRBJ2-5; D unclear. Germline-derived CDR1 and CDR2 are MNHEY and SVGAGI. The ends were cut back, 6 bases at V and 5 bases at J, with 10 bases in the middle. The CDR3 runs 12 residues. CDR3 sequence: CASSPSRETQYF. CDR3 DNA: TGTGCCAGCAGCCCCTCCCGGGAGACCCAGTACTTC.

The rearrangement joins TRBV28 to TRBJ2-7; D is ambiguous. Deletions cut 7 bases from V and 1 base from J, with 5 bases between. Germline CDR1 MDHEN, CDR2 SYDVKM. This CDR3 is built from 11 residues. CDR3 region: CASTSSYEQYF. CDR3 DNA: TGTGCCAGCACATCATCCTACGAGCAGTACTTC. Filled out from reference TRBV28 and TRBJ2-7, the complete variable domain reads DVKVTQSSRYLVKRTGEKVFLECVQDMDHENMFWYRQDPGLGLRLIYFSYDVKMKEKGDIPEGYSVSREKKERFSLILESASTNQTSMYLCASTSSYEQYFGPGTRLTVT.

Points on this clone: Mismatch with germline at one junction end may stem from a read error. The gene calls are TRBV7-7 and TRBJ2-3; 8 bases map to TRBD2. The V gene's germline CDR1 is SSHAT and CDR2 FNYEAQ (reference sequence). CDR3 length equals 15 residues. In DNA, the CDR3 is TGTGCTAGCAGCTCCTCCGGGGGGGACACAGATACGCAGTATTTT. Amino acids: CASSSSGGDTDTQYF.

The V and J genes are TRBV4-2 and TRBJ2-3; 13 bases align to TRBD2. The CDR3 is made up of 17 amino acids. V shed 1 base, J shed 1 base, and the junction held 2 bases outside the gene matches. In germline, CDR1 is LGHNA, CDR2 YNFKEQ. The DNA for the CDR3 is TGTGCCAGCAGCCAAGGGACTAGCGGGGGCCGCACAGATACGCAGTATTTT. Protein: CASSQGTSGGRTDTQYF.

The table lists this clone with a few counts. The genes are TRBV19 and TRBJ1-5, with 8 bases aligning to TRBD1. The germline CDR1 and CDR2 sequences are LNHDA and SQIVND (reference sequence). There are 17 residues in the CDR3. V was pared by 5 bases and J by 3 bases, with 12 bases of the junction left unmatched. CDR3 amino acids: CASSSLLGTGLNQPQHF. For the CDR3, the DNA is TGTGCCAGTAGTTCGCTGTTAGGGACAGGCCTCAATCAGCCCCAGCATTTT. The full variable domain, completed using reference TRBV19 and TRBJ1-5, is DGGITQSPKYLFRKEGQNVTLSCEQNLNHDAMYWYRQDPGQGLRLIYYSQIVNDFQKGDIAEGYSVSREKKESFPLTVTSAQKNPTAFYLCASSSLLGTGLNQPQHFGDGTRLSIL.

Notes on this clone: This may come from a read error, since a much larger clone is one base off. At the DNA level, this CDR3 is encoded by other sequences in the same sample as well. The rearrangement joins TRBV21-1 to TRBJ2-3; the table's D call, TRBD2, was not checked against the DNA. TRBV21-1 is marked as a pseudogene. The CDR3 runs to 17 residues. The CDR3 DNA follows: TGTGCCAGCAGTCAACGCGGGCGTTGCGACTTCACAGATACGCAGTATTTT. It yields the protein CASSQRGRCDFTDTQYF.

The V and J genes are TRBV2 and TRBJ2-7, with a possible D match to TRBD1 (6 bases). The CDR3 totals 15 residues. Germline loops: CDR1 SNHLY, CDR2 FYNNEI. V was clipped by 3 bases and J by 1 base, with 13 bases between them. CDR3 sequence (DNA): TGTGCCAGCAGTGACCCCCAGGGGCTATCCTACGAGCAGTACTTC. Translated, it gives CASSDPQGLSYEQYF.

This chain uses TRBV20-1 with TRBJ2-1; 11 bases are a match to TRBD1. The CDR3 covers 13 residues. V shed 3 bases, J shed 7 bases, and the junction held 2 bases outside the gene matches. The germline V gene encodes CDR1 DFQATT and CDR2 SNEGSKA (reference sequence). CDR3 coding DNA: TGCAGTGCTAGTGGACAGGGGGCTAATGAGCAGTTCTTC. Encoded protein: CSASGQGANEQFF.

This clone was detected only a few times. J is TRBJ2-7 and V is TRBV11-2, with 12 bases aligning to TRBD1. CDR3 length equals 14 residues. Looked up from germline, CDR1 is SGHAT and CDR2 is FQNNGV. Trimming cost V 6 bases and J 6 bases; bases outside gene matches: 6. The DNA of the CDR3 is TGTGCCAGCAGTTGGGACAGGGGGCGTAGCGAGCAGTACTTC. Its translation: CASSWDRGRSEQYF.

The chain links TRBV7-2 to TRBJ1-1; a weak D match, TRBD1 (6 bases). Deletions cut 5 bases from V and 12 bases from J, with 13 bases between. From germline, CDR1 is SGHTA and CDR2 FQGNSA. CDR3 length equals 11 residues. The CDR3 region is CASSQQGAPFF. CDR3 in DNA: TGTGCCAGCAGCCAACAGGGTGCGCCTTTCTTT.

The CDR3 loop is CASSLAPTRGSNQPQHF. The CDR3 nucleotides are TGTGCCAGCAGCTTAGCTCCCACAAGGGGCAGCAATCAGCCCCAGCATTTT. V gene TRBV11-3 combines with J gene TRBJ1-5, with a tentative D call TRBD1 (5 bases). The CDR3 length is 17 residues. Germline CDR1 SGHNT, CDR2 YENEEA. Deletions cut 1 base from V and 1 base from J, with 14 bases between.

CDR3 amino acids: CASSPRLPPYGYTF. In DNA form, the CDR3 reads TGTGCCAGTAGTCCGAGATTGCCTCCTTATGGCTACACCTTC. V is TRBV19 and J is TRBJ1-2, with D hard to call. Germline V gives CDR1 LNHDA, CDR2 SQIVND (reference sequence). This CDR3 spans 14 amino acids. The V end was cut by 5 bases, the J end by 5 bases, with 15 bases between.

The gene calls are TRBV6-4 and TRBJ2-3; 8 bases are shared with TRBD2. The CDR3 consists of 14 residues. Germline values: CDR1 MRHNA, CDR2 SNTAGT. V dropped 6 bases and J dropped 5; count of bases not matched to a gene: 7. CDR3 bases: TGTGCCAGCAGGACGGGGGGGCTGGGAGATACGCAGTATTTT. Translating gives CASRTGGLGDTQYF.

V gene TRBV13 combines with J gene TRBJ1-1; D gene uncertain. Germline CDR1 is PRHDT and CDR2 is FYEKMQ (reference sequence). The CDR3 spans 15 residues. V gave up 1 base and J gave up 0 bases, with 9 bases separating them. CDR3 sequence reads: CASSLARALNTEAFF. CDR3 DNA sequence: TGTGCCAGCAGCTTAGCCCGAGCCCTGAACACTGAAGCTTTCTTT.

The rearrangement links TRBV19 to TRBJ1-2; 11 bases align to TRBD1. CDR3 size: 16 residues. V lost 3 bases and J lost 9; bases outside the gene matches: 12. CDR1 and CDR2 (germline): LNHDA, SQIVND (reference sequence). CDR3 sequence: CASSIDGQGAGRSYTF. CDR3 coding DNA: TGTGCCAGTAGTATCGATGGACAGGGGGCTGGTAGAAGCTACACCTTC. Full variable domain (remainder filled in from reference TRBV19 and TRBJ1-2): DGGITQSPKYLFRKEGQNVTLSCEQNLNHDAMYWYRQDPGQGLRLIYYSQIVNDFQKGDIAEGYSVSREKKESFPLTVTSAQKNPTAFYLCASSIDGQGAGRSYTFGSGTRLTVV.

The chain employs TRBV5-4 and TRBJ1-3; D call uncertain. V was cut by 0 bases and J by 0 bases, with 13 bases left in between. The CDR3 loop spans 17 amino acids. Germline lookup yields CDR1 SGHNT and CDR2 YYREEE (reference sequence). The CDR3 protein is CASSLGGSQSSGNTIYF. The CDR3 bases are TGTGCCAGCAGCTTGGGAGGCAGCCAGAGCTCTGGAAACACCATATATTTT.

V is TRBV5-4 and J is TRBJ2-5, with 7 positions matching TRBD1. V lost 2 bases and J lost 5; bases outside the gene matches: 3. CDR3 length: 13 residues. CDR1 and CDR2 (germline): SGHNT, YYREEE (reference sequence). For the CDR3, the DNA is TGTGCCAGCAGCTTAGGGACAGCTGAGACCCAGTACTTC. Its protein product is CASSLGTAETQYF. Using reference TRBV5-4 and TRBJ2-5 for the parts outside the CDR3, the full variable domain is ETGVTQSPTHLIKTRGQQVTLRCSSQSGHNTVSWYQQALGQGPQFIFQYYREEENGRGNFPPRFSGLQFPNYSSELNVNALELDDSALYLCASSLGTAETQYFGPGTRLLVL.

This sequence joins TRBV2 and TRBJ1-5; 11 bases line up with TRBD1. The CDR3 is made up of 14 amino acids. V gave up 5 bases and J gave up 6 bases; unmatched junction bases: 3. Germline CDR1 is SNHLY and CDR2 is FYNNEI. The CDR3 nucleotides read TGTGCCAGCAGTCCCGGGACAGGGGGTCAGCCCCAGCATTTT. This encodes CASSPGTGGQPQHF.

The V gene is TRBV29-1, the J gene TRBJ2-7, with 8 bases lining up with TRBD1. This CDR3 is built from 12 residues. The V gene end was trimmed by 7 bases and the J gene end by 5 bases; junction bases not matched to a gene: 7. The V gene's germline CDR1 is SQVTM and CDR2 ANQGSEA. The CDR3 sequence is CSAGQGLDEQYF. The CDR3, as DNA: TGCAGCGCCGGACAGGGACTGGACGAGCAGTACTTC.

The chain joins TRBV14 to TRBJ2-3; D possibly corresponds to TRBD1 (5 bases). The CDR3 length is 16 residues. V shed 4 bases and J shed 1 base, with 15 bases lying between them. Germline assignment: CDR1 SGHDN and CDR2 FVKESK. Here the CDR3 DNA reads TGTGCCAGCAGCCCCACGTTCAGGGCCCGCACAGATACGCAGTATTTT. This sequence encodes CASSPTFRARTDTQYF.

The chain couples TRBV3-1 (or the pseudogene TRBV3-2) to TRBJ2-7; unclear D gene. The germline V and J ends were trimmed by 0 bases and 3 bases, with 3 bases remaining between them. Germline V gives CDR1 LGHDT, CDR2 YNNKEL (reference sequence). The CDR3 has 12 residues. In DNA, the CDR3 is TGTGCCAGCAGCCAAGACGTCTACGAGCAGTACTTC. Protein sequence: CASSQDVYEQYF.

The rearrangement joins TRBV29-1 to TRBJ2-1; D might be TRBD1 (6 bases). The germline V and J ends were trimmed by 6 bases and 5 bases, with 14 bases remaining between them. This CDR3 is 13 amino acids long. Germline V gives CDR1 SQVTM, CDR2 ANQGSEA. The CDR3 nucleotides are TGCAGCGTCGAGACAGGACCAAACAATGAGCAGTTCTTC. This translates into CSVETGPNNEQFF.

The rearrangement joins TRBV7-6 to TRBJ2-1; 8 bases are a match to TRBD2. The V gene end was trimmed by 4 bases and the J gene end by 3 bases; junction bases not matched to a gene: 5. The CDR3 loop spans 15 amino acids. CDR1 is SGHVS, CDR2 FNYEAQ, per germline. The CDR3 DNA reads as TGTGCCAGCAGCTCCGGGGGGGCCTTCTACAATGAGCAGTTCTTC. Translated: CASSSGGAFYNEQFF. The variable domain in full, with the rest retrieved from reference TRBV7-6 and TRBJ2-1, is GAGVSQSPRYKVTKRGQDVALRCDPISGHVSLYWYRQALGQGPEFLTYFNYEAQQDKSGLPNDRFSAERPEGSISTLTIQRTEQRDSAMYRCASSSGGAFYNEQFFGPGTRLTVL.

The chain joins TRBV19 to TRBJ1-1; D not certain. Trimming pared 8 bases from V and 4 bases from J, leaving 14 bases between. The CDR3 runs 13 residues. Germline V gene lookup returns CDR1 LNHDA and CDR2 SQIVND (reference sequence). The CDR3 spells CASVGPKVTEAFF. The DNA of the CDR3 is TGTGCCAGTGTTGGGCCGAAGGTCACTGAAGCTTTCTTT. Together with reference TRBV19 and TRBJ1-1, the CDR3 gives the full variable domain: DGGITQSPKYLFRKEGQNVTLSCEQNLNHDAMYWYRQDPGQGLRLIYYSQIVNDFQKGDIAEGYSVSREKKESFPLTVTSAQKNPTAFYLCASVGPKVTEAFFGQGTRLTVV.

This rearrangement joins TRBV6-4 to TRBJ1-5, with TRBD1 as a possible D gene (5 bases). This CDR3 is 15 amino acids long. Germline assignment: CDR1 MRHNA and CDR2 SNTAGT. V was shortened by 5 bases and J by 4 bases, with 15 bases between the two germline ends. The CDR3 DNA is TGTGCCAGCAGTCCCCGGGGGGGACGAAATCAGCCCCAGCATTTT. It is translated as CASSPRGGRNQPQHF.

The chain employs TRBV11-3 and TRBJ2-7, with 8 positions matching TRBD1. The J segment lost 4 bases and the V segment lost 0 bases, leaving 8 bases of the junction unmatched. Germline CDR1 is SGHNT and CDR2 is YENEEA. This CDR3 region has 16 residues. DNA for the CDR3: TGTGCCAGCAGCTTAGATGGAGCGCAGGGGGCGTACGAGCAGTACTTC. Its protein is CASSLDGAQGAYEQYF.

This sequence joins TRBV7-9 and TRBJ1-2, with a tentative D call TRBD1 (5 bases). The germline V and J ends were trimmed by 5 bases and 3 bases, with 16 bases remaining between them. The CDR3 is 15 residues long. The germline V gene has CDR1 SEHNR and CDR2 FQNEAQ (reference sequence). The CDR3 protein is CASSPLLAGHYGYTF. CDR3 in DNA: TGTGCCAGCAGCCCCCTACTGGCGGGGCACTATGGCTACACCTTC.

CDR3 loop: CASSYTGRGPTDTQYF. Here the CDR3 DNA reads TGTGCCAGCAGCTACACCGGGAGAGGACCCACAGATACGCAGTATTTT. This chain uses TRBV7-9 with TRBJ2-3, with D possibly matching TRBD2 (6 bases). V dropped 4 bases and J dropped 2 bases, with 16 bases sitting between them. Germline V gives CDR1 SEHNR, CDR2 FQNEAQ (reference sequence). This CDR3 contains 16 residues.